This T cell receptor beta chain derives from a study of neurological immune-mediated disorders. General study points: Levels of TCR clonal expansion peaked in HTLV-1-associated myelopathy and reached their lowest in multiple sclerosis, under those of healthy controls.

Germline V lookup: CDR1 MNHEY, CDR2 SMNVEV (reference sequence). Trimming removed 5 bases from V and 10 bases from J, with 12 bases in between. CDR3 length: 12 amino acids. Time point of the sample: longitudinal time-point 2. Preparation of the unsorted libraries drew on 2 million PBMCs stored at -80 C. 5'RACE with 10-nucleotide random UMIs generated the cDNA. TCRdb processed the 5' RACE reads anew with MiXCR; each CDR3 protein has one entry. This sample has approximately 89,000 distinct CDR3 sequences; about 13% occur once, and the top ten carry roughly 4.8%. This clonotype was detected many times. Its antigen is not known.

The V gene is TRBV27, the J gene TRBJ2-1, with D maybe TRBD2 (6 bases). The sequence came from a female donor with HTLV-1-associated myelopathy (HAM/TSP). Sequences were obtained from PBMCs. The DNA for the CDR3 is TGTGCCAGCAGTCCCCGAGGAGGGGAGCAGTTCTTC. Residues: CASSPRGGEQFF.